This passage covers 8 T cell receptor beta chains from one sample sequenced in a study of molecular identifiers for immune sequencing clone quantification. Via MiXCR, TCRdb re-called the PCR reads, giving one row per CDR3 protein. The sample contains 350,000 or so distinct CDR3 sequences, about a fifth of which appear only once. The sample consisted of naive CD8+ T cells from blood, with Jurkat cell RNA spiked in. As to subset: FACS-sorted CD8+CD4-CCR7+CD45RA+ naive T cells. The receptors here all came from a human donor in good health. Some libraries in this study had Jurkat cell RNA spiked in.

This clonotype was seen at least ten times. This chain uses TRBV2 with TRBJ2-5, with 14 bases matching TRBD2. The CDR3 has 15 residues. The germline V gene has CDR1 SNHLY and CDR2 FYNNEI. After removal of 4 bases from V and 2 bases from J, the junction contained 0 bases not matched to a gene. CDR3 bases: TGTGCCAGCAGTGGGACTAGCGGGGGGCAAGAGACCCAGTACTTC. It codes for CASSGTSGGQETQYF.

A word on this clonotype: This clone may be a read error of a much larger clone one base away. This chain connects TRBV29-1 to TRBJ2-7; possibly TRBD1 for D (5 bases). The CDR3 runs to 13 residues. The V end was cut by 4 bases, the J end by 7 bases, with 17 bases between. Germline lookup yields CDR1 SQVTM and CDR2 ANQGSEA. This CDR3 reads CSVGDARVSEQYF. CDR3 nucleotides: TGCAGCGTTGGAGACGCCAGGGTGAGTGAGCAGTACTTC.

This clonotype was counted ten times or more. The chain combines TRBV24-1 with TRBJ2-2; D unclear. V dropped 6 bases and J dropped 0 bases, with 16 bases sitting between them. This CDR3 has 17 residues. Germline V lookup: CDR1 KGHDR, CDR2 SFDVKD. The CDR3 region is CATSPPSHDTNTGELFF. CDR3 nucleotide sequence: TGTGCCACCAGTCCACCGTCACACGATACGAACACCGGGGAGCTGTTTTTT.

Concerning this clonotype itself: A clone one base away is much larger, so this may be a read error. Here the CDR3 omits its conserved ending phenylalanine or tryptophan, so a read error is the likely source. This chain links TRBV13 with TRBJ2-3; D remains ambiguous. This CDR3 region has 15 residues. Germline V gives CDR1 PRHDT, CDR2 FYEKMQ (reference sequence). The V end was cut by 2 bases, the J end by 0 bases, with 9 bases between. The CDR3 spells CASSLRSASTDTQYS. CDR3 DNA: TGTGCCAGCAGCTTAAGAAGTGCTAGCACAGATACGCAGTATTCT.

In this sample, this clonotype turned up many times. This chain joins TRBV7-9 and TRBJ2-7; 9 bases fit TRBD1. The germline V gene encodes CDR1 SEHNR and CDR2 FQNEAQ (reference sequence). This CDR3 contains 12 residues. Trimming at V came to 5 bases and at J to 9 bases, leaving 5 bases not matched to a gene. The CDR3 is CASSATGQGQYF. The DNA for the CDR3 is TGTGCCAGCAGCGCCACGGGACAGGGGCAGTACTTC.

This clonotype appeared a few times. CDR3 DNA: TGTGCCAGCAGTTTTCAGGGGGGAGTATCCGAGCAGTACTTC. This sequence encodes CASSFQGGVSEQYF. V is TRBV27 and J is TRBJ2-7, with D maybe TRBD1 (7 bases). Germline CDR1 reads MNHEY; CDR2 reads SMNVEV (reference sequence). There are 14 residues in the CDR3. V lost 3 bases and J lost 6, with 15 bases in between.

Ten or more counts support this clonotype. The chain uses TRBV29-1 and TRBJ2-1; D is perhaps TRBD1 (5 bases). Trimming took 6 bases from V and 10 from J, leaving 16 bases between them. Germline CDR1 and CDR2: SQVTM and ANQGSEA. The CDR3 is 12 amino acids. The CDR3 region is CSVEKNDREQFF. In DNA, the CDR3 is TGCAGCGTAGAGAAGAACGACAGAGAGCAGTTCTTC.

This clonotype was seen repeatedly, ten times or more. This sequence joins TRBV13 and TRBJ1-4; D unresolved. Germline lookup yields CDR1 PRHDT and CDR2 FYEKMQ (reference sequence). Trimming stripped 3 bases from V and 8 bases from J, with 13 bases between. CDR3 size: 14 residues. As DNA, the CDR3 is TGTGCCAGCAGCTTTTCGGTAGGGCGAGAAAAACTGTTTTTT. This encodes CASSFSVGREKLFF.